These 31 T cell receptor beta chains were all obtained from the same sample, sequenced in a study of graft-versus-host responses after intestinal transplantation (dated by TCRdb to the early 2020s). The library came from the immunoSEQ multiplex PCR assay. In TCRdb, the immuneACCESS table is reduced to in-frame sequences with V and J assigned. These tables do not hold every clone; where another copy was compared, an unresolved V gene accounts for under half, and the others remain unexplained. The sample table lists fewer than 45,000 clones, roughly 90% of them with a count of one. 3.5% to 5% of the sample belongs to the ten largest clones. Here the sequenced sample was PBMCs, taken 524 days after transplant. Receptor source: a human patient who received an intestinal transplant, so some T cells may come from the graft donor.

This chain joins TRBV28 and TRBJ2-1; D possibly matches TRBD1 or TRBD2 (7 bases each). V gave up 7 bases and J gave up 6 bases, with 19 bases separating them. CDR1 is MDHEN, CDR2 SYDVKM, per germline. This CDR3 comprises 15 residues. The CDR3 bases are TGTGCCAGCAACCAGGGGGACTATACGACCAATGAGCAGTTCTTC. This encodes CASNQGDYTTNEQFF. The complete variable domain, with remaining parts taken from reference TRBV28 and TRBJ2-1, reads DVKVTQSSRYLVKRTGEKVFLECVQDMDHENMFWYRQDPGLGLRLIYFSYDVKMKEKGDIPEGYSVSREKKERFSLILESASTNQTSMYLCASNQGDYTTNEQFFGPGTRLTVL.

The genes are TRBV28 and TRBJ1-1, with D unresolved. CDR1 is MDHEN, CDR2 SYDVKM, per germline. V dropped 6 bases and J dropped 11 bases, with 10 bases sitting between them. The CDR3 has 10 amino acids. CDR3 region: CASSSGAAFF. For the CDR3, the DNA is TGTGCCAGCAGCTCGGGAGCGGCTTTCTTT.

The chain couples TRBV30 to TRBJ2-1; perhaps TRBD2 as D (7 bases). Per the germline V gene, CDR1 is GTSNPN and CDR2 is SVGIG (reference sequence). Trimming shortened V by 2 bases and J by 6 bases, and 8 bases separated the two germline ends. The CDR3 runs 12 residues. CDR3 loop: CAWSRGGNEQFF. CDR3 DNA sequence: TGTGCCTGGAGTAGGGGGGGCAATGAGCAGTTCTTC.

The CDR3 spells CASSLGDWQNNEQFF. CDR3 DNA: TGTGCCAGCAGCTTAGGGGATTGGCAAAACAATGAGCAGTTCTTC. The chain recombines TRBV7-9 with TRBJ2-1; D is undetermined. CDR3 length: 15 residues. Germline values: CDR1 SEHNR, CDR2 FQNEAQ (reference sequence). V was pared by 1 base and J by 5 bases, with 12 bases between. Full variable domain (missing parts from reference TRBV7-9 and TRBJ2-1): DTGVSQNPRHKITKRGQNVTFRCDPISEHNRLYWYRQTLGQGPEFLTYFQNEAQLEKSRLLSDRFSAERPKGSFSTLEIQRTEQGDSAMYLCASSLGDWQNNEQFFGPGTRLTVL.

The genes are TRBV5-1 and TRBJ2-7; tentatively, D is TRBD2 (6 bases). CDR3 size: 15 residues. Trimming removed 4 bases from V and 2 bases from J, with 16 bases in between. Per the germline V gene, CDR1 is SGHRS and CDR2 is YFSETQ. Here the CDR3 reads CASSKTREETYEQYF. CDR3 sequence (DNA): TGCGCCAGCAGCAAAACTAGGGAGGAAACCTACGAGCAGTACTTC.

The chain joins TRBV11-2 to TRBJ2-3; possibly TRBD1 for D (6 bases). V was clipped by 0 bases and J by 8 bases, with 15 bases between them. The CDR3 length is 15 residues. Per the germline V gene, CDR1 is SGHAT and CDR2 is FQNNGV. CDR3: CASSLESAGQRTQYF. The CDR3 nucleotides are TGTGCCAGCAGCTTAGAATCGGCCGGACAGCGTACGCAGTATTTT.

V and J are TRBV18 and TRBJ1-5, with D possibly being TRBD1 (6 bases). In germline, CDR1 is KGHSH, CDR2 LQKENI. V lost 6 bases to trimming and J lost 1 base, with 10 bases between them. The CDR3 sequence is 14 residues long. CDR3 residues: CASSRGQSNQPQHF. CDR3 DNA sequence: TGTGCCAGCTCTCGAGGACAGAGCAATCAGCCCCAGCATTTT.

The rearrangement uses TRBV27 and TRBJ1-1, with TRBD1 matching over 8 bases. The CDR3 is 15 residues long. Germline loops: CDR1 MNHEY, CDR2 SMNVEV (reference sequence). V shed 4 bases, J shed 3 bases, and the junction held 7 bases outside the gene matches. Here the CDR3 DNA reads TGTGCCAGCAGTTGGGGCAGGGGGCGGGACACTGAAGCTTTCTTT. Amino acids: CASSWGRGRDTEAFF.

This rearrangement joins TRBV30 to TRBJ2-1, with 8 bases that match TRBD2. This CDR3 comprises 13 residues. The trim removed 2 bases at V and 8 bases at J, leaving 5 bases unmatched. CDR1 GTSNPN and CDR2 SVGIG come from the germline V gene (reference sequence). CDR3 protein: CAWSSSGSYEQFF. The DNA of the CDR3 is TGTGCCTGGAGTTCCAGCGGGAGCTATGAGCAGTTCTTC.

This chain joins TRBV5-6 and TRBJ2-7; 11 bases are shared with TRBD2. Germline-derived CDR1 and CDR2 are SGHDT and YYEEEE. CDR3 length equals 14 residues. V lost 0 bases, J lost 7 bases, and 3 bases stayed unmatched. The CDR3: CASSLGRLAGEQYF. CDR3 DNA: TGTGCCAGCAGCTTGGGCCGACTAGCGGGAGAGCAGTACTTC.

This rearrangement joins TRBV6-5 to TRBJ2-7; a possible D gene is TRBD2 (5 bases). The CDR3 contains 14 residues. Germline assignment: CDR1 MNHEY and CDR2 SVGAGI. V lost 2 bases and J lost 4, with 12 bases in between. The CDR3 region is CASSYSRGRYEQYF. The CDR3 nucleotides are TGTGCCAGCAGTTACAGCCGGGGTCGGTACGAGCAGTACTTC.

The chain uses TRBV19 and TRBJ2-1; unclear D gene. CDR1 and CDR2 from the germline V gene are LNHDA and SQIVND (reference sequence). Trimming cost V 6 bases and J 8 bases, with 17 bases left between them. This CDR3 spans 14 amino acids. The CDR3 DNA follows: TGTGCCAGTAGCTCCTCTAGGAAGGTGGATGAGCAGTTCTTC. Translation: CASSSSRKVDEQFF.

This sequence joins TRBV5-8 and TRBJ1-1; 8 bases align to TRBD1. J was trimmed by 5 bases and V by 0 bases; bases with no gene match: 0. Germline CDR1 and CDR2: SGHTS and YDEGEE. The CDR3 has 13 amino acids. Here the CDR3 reads CASSLGDRTEAFF. DNA of the CDR3: TGTGCCAGCAGCTTGGGGGACAGGACTGAAGCTTTCTTT.

This chain uses TRBV28 with TRBJ1-5, with unresolved D. The CDR3 totals 12 residues. Trimming pared 7 bases from V and 3 bases from J, leaving 7 bases between. Per germline, CDR1 MDHEN and CDR2 SYDVKM. CDR3 nucleotides: TGTGCCAGCATTAAGTTCAATCAGCCCCAGCATTTT. This translates into CASIKFNQPQHF.

The chain joins TRBV5-4 to TRBJ2-3; 8 bases are shared with TRBD1. The J segment lost 1 base and the V segment lost 4 bases, leaving 8 bases of the junction unmatched. Germline V CDR1 and CDR2: SGHNT, YYREEE (reference sequence). The CDR3 covers 16 residues. For the CDR3, the DNA is TGTGCCAGCAGCGACCTATCCAGGGGGCGCACAGATACGCAGTATTTT. The encoded protein is CASSDLSRGRTDTQYF.

V gene TRBV9 combines with J gene TRBJ2-5, with 9 bases aligning to TRBD2. Germline V gene lookup returns CDR1 SGDLS and CDR2 YYNGEE. The trim removed 2 bases at V and 2 bases at J, leaving 4 bases unmatched. The CDR3 has 15 residues. The DNA of the CDR3 is TGTGCCAGCAGCGTTGCGGGAGGGGTTCAAGAGACCCAGTACTTC. Its protein is CASSVAGGVQETQYF.

J is TRBJ2-3 and V is TRBV28, with D unclear. CDR3 size: 12 residues. Germline V gene sequence: CDR1 MDHEN, CDR2 SYDVKM. V was trimmed by 4 bases and J by 4 bases, leaving 6 bases between them. The CDR3 DNA follows: TGTGCCAGCAGTTCCCGACCAGATACGCAGTATTTT. Translation gives CASSSRPDTQYF.

The rearrangement uses TRBV2 and TRBJ1-4; the match to TRBD1 covers 7 bases. The CDR3 runs 14 residues. V lost 1 base, J lost 6 bases, and 2 bases stayed unmatched. Germline lookup yields CDR1 SNHLY and CDR2 FYNNEI. The CDR3 reads CASSEVDRDEKLFF. The CDR3 DNA follows: TGTGCCAGCAGTGAAGTCGACAGGGATGAAAAACTGTTTTTT.

The V call is TRBV29-1, the J call TRBJ1-2; no firm D call. Germline V lookup: CDR1 SQVTM, CDR2 ANQGSEA. V dropped 2 bases and J dropped 5 bases, with 9 bases sitting between them. The CDR3 is 12 amino acids. CDR3 DNA sequence: TGCAGCGTTGAAACGGCTGAGTATGGCTACACCTTC. It translates to CSVETAEYGYTF. Together with reference TRBV29-1 and TRBJ1-2, the CDR3 gives the full variable domain: SAVISQKPSRDICQRGTSLTIQCQVDSQVTMMFWYRQQPGQSLTLIATANQGSEATYESGFVIDKFPISRPNLTFSTLTVSNMSPEDSSIYLCSVETAEYGYTFGSGTRLTVV.

The chain's CDR3 is CASSSRTGGADTQYF. As DNA, the CDR3 is TGTGCCAGCAGCTCGAGGACAGGGGGTGCAGATACGCAGTATTTT. This chain uses TRBV7-8 with TRBJ2-3, with 10 nucleotides matching TRBD1. Germline CDR1 and CDR2: SGHVS and FQNEAQ. With 4 bases clipped from V and 4 bases from J, the junction kept 5 bases outside the gene matches. The CDR3 loop spans 15 amino acids. Full variable domain (outside the CDR3, taken from reference TRBV7-8 and TRBJ2-3): GAGVSQSPRYKVAKRGQDVALRCDPISGHVSLFWYQQALGQGPEFLTYFQNEAQLDKSGLPSDRFFAERPEGSVSTLKIQRTQQEDSAVYLCASSSRTGGADTQYFGPGTRLTVL.

The chain has TRBV4-1 and TRBJ1-1; no definite D call. The CDR3 loop spans 14 amino acids. Trimming took off 1 base at V and 5 bases at J, with 11 bases between the two ends. The germline V gene has CDR1 MGHRA and CDR2 YSYEKL. The CDR3 is CASSQVGGGTEAFF. CDR3 bases: TGCGCCAGCAGCCAAGTGGGAGGAGGGACTGAAGCTTTCTTT.

The chain has TRBV5-1 and TRBJ2-3; D ambiguous. CDR1 SGHRS and CDR2 YFSETQ come from the germline V gene. The CDR3 is 15 residues long. With 0 bases removed from V and 1 base from J, the gap between germline ends came to 9 bases. CDR3 in amino acids: CASSLEAPGTDTQYF. For the CDR3, the DNA is TGCGCCAGCAGCTTGGAGGCCCCTGGCACAGATACGCAGTATTTT.

The chain uses TRBV19 and TRBJ2-1; 9 bases are a match to TRBD2. Trimming took 3 bases from V and 9 from J; bases not matched to a gene: 6. The germline V gene encodes CDR1 LNHDA and CDR2 SQIVND (reference sequence). CDR3 length: 14 amino acids. Here the CDR3 DNA reads TGTGCCAGTAGTATTAGCGGGAGTTTTGGTGAGCAGTTCTTC. This codes for CASSISGSFGEQFF.

In this sample, this clone turned up once. V and J are TRBV21-1 and TRBJ2-7; the D call TRBD1 from the table was never checked on the DNA. TRBV21-1 is an annotated pseudogene. The CDR3 covers 15 residues. The CDR3 DNA follows: TGTGCCAGCAGCACGATACACCCCGACAGCTACGAGCAGTACTTC. This gives the protein CASSTIHPDSYEQYF.

This clone was counted a single time. V and J are TRBV5-1 and TRBJ2-7; D gene uncertain. V gave up 0 bases and J gave up 3 bases, with 7 bases separating them. This CDR3 is built from 13 residues. CDR1 is SGHRS and CDR2 is YFSETQ in the germline V gene. The CDR3 DNA follows: TGCGCCAGCAGCTTGGACTGGCGCTACGAGCAGTACTTC. It specifies CASSLDWRYEQYF.

The chain joins TRBV6-4 to TRBJ2-3; unclear D gene. The CDR3 has 14 residues. Looked up from germline, CDR1 is MRHNA and CDR2 is SNTAGT. V shed 2 bases and J shed 2 bases, with 8 bases lying between them. The CDR3 protein is CASSDRAFTDTQYF. Here the CDR3 DNA reads TGTGCCAGCAGTGACCGAGCCTTCACAGATACGCAGTATTTT.

V usage is TRBV7-3 and J usage is TRBJ1-1, with 8 nucleotides matching TRBD1. The V gene's germline CDR1 is SGHTA and CDR2 FQGTGA. The CDR3 loop spans 13 amino acids. Trimming took 3 bases from V and 5 from J; bases not matched to a gene: 2. The CDR3 loop is CASSLDRVTEAFF. The DNA of the CDR3 is TGTGCCAGCAGCTTGGACAGGGTAACTGAAGCTTTCTTT.

Worth noting for this clone: The same CDR3 arises from other DNA sequences in this sample as well. V usage is TRBV7-3 and J usage is TRBJ2-2; tentatively, D is TRBD1 or TRBD2 (5 bases each). This CDR3 has 16 amino acids. Germline V gene lookup returns CDR1 SGHTA and CDR2 FQGTGA. V lost 2 bases and J lost 3, with 13 bases in between. The CDR3 nucleotides read TGTGCCAGCAGCTTAGCGGGTGGGGGAGACACCGGGGAGCTGTTTTTT. Translation gives CASSLAGGGDTGELFF.

The chain carries TRBV14 and TRBJ1-2; D not resolved. Trimming took 2 bases from V and 4 from J, leaving 8 bases between them. The CDR3 length is 13 residues. Germline CDR1 and CDR2: SGHDN and FVKESK. CDR3 region: CASSQIDIYGYTF. The DNA for the CDR3 is TGTGCCAGCAGCCAAATCGACATCTATGGCTACACCTTC.

The chain joins TRBV5-4 to TRBJ2-7, with 9 nucleotides matching TRBD1. The germline gives CDR1 SGHNT, CDR2 YYREEE (reference sequence). The V segment lost 2 bases and the J segment 3 bases; nucleotides outside the gene matches: 3. CDR3 length: 14 residues. The CDR3 nucleotides are TGTGCCAGCAGCTTTCCGGGACAGGGCTACGAGCAGTACTTC. This translates into CASSFPGQGYEQYF.

The rearrangement joins TRBV18 to TRBJ2-7; 8 nucleotides match TRBD1. This CDR3 comprises 15 residues. CDR1 is KGHSH, CDR2 LQKENI, per germline. V gave up 3 bases and J gave up 2 bases; unmatched junction bases: 6. The DNA of the CDR3 is TGTGCCAGCTCACCCCAGGGGGCCATTACCTACGAGCAGTACTTC. Its protein product is CASSPQGAITYEQYF.